The clone carrying this TCR beta chain was seen many times. Its target is unknown. Each donor provided 5 to 8 ml of heparinized whole blood. These data are taken from a study of T cell clonality in common variable immunodeficiency. Study conclusions and caveats: Fewer deletions and N-nucleotide insertions were reportedly seen in common variable immunodeficiency TCR beta sequences.

Sequencing used immunoSEQ multiplex PCR; TCRdb keeps in-frame clones, though not all of them. The sample includes about 52,000 clones, none of them occurring once. The source of this sequence is a person aged 18 to 75 in good health. The sample comprised peripheral blood mononuclear cells.

The CDR3 bases that were read are TGCGCCAGCAGCTCCCGAGGGCAGGGTGCTGGGGCCAACGTC. Translating gives CASSSRGQGAGANV. The complete CDR3 sequence is CASSSRGQGAGANVLTF. This chain links TRBV5-1 with TRBJ2-6; D is perhaps TRBD1 or TRBD2 (5 bases each). The CDR3 end is not reached by the read, which stops 3 residues before it; the germline J gene fills it in. CDR1 SGHRS and CDR2 YFSETQ come from the germline V gene. This CDR3 has 17 residues. Trimming cost V 3 bases and J 2 bases, with 15 bases left between them. Full variable domain (missing parts from reference TRBV5-1 and TRBJ2-6): KAGVTQTPRYLIKTRGQQVTLSCSPISGHRSVSWYQQTPGQGLQFLFEYFSETQRNKGNFPGRFSGRQFSNSRSEMNVSTLELGDSALYLCASSSRGQGAGANVLTFGAGSRLTVL.